The rows below give T cell receptor beta chains drawn from one sample of a study of T-cell memory formation after mild COVID-19. MiXCR, run by TCRdb on the 5' RACE reads, gives a single entry per CDR3 protein. The table lists under 40,000 distinct CDR3 sequences, 6.1% of them singletons. The sequencing input was PBMCs or a T cell subset sorted from them (not recorded which). These receptors were obtained from an adult who had mild COVID-19 (a few samples of this study predate the infection). Cell type and time point are not known. The CDR3 runs from the conserved cysteine through the conserved F or W. A D gene is named only where the DNA matches it firmly. A row's size may be missing; if present it is once, few, many or a size class.

clone size: many; J gene: TRBJ2-1; D gene: TRBD1; V gene: TRBV5-1; CDR3 DNA: TGCGCCAGCAACTCGGGACAGGGGGCCGATGAGCAGTTCTTC; CDR3 protein: CASNSGQGADEQFF
clone size: few; J gene: TRBJ1-5; D gene: NA; V gene: TRBV6-6; CDR3 DNA: TGTGCCAGCGATTCTGGTGTTATCCGGGAGGGACAGCCCCAGCATTTT; CDR3 protein: CASDSGVIREGQPQHF
clone size: NA; J gene: TRBJ1-2; D gene: NA; V gene: TRBV18; CDR3 DNA: TGTGCCAGCTCACCTTTAGGGCAGACAACTGGCTACACCTTC; CDR3 protein: CASSPLGQTTGYTF
clone size: few; J gene: TRBJ2-1; D gene: NA; V gene: TRBV24-1; CDR3 DNA: TGTGCCACCAGTGGCGCGACTGAGCAGTTCTTC; CDR3 protein: CATSGATEQFF
clone size: NA; J gene: TRBJ1-4; D gene: NA; V gene: TRBV6-5; CDR3 DNA: TGTGCCAGCAGTTACTCGACTAACGGGGTTAATGAAAAACTGTTTTTT; CDR3 protein: CASSYSTNGVNEKLFF
clone size: many; J gene: TRBJ2-4; D gene: TRBD2; V gene: TRBV12-3/TRBV12-4; CDR3 DNA: TGTGCCAGCAGTTTGGGGGGGGTAACAGCCAAAAACATTCAGTACTTC; CDR3 protein: CASSLGGVTAKNIQYF
clone size: few; J gene: TRBJ1-4; D gene: TRBD1; V gene: TRBV3-1; CDR3 DNA: TGTGCCAGCAGCCTTAATCCGGGACAGGGTAATGAAAAACTGTTTTTT; CDR3 protein: CASSLNPGQGNEKLFF
clone size: NA; J gene: TRBJ1-2; D gene: NA; V gene: TRBV9; CDR3 DNA: TGTGCCAGCAGCGTAGCTACACAGAACTATGGCTACACCTTC; CDR3 protein: CASSVATQNYGYTF
clone size: many; J gene: TRBJ1-3; D gene: NA; V gene: TRBV7-2; CDR3 DNA: TGTGCCAGCAGCTTATCGCCAAACACCATATATTTT; CDR3 protein: CASSLSPNTIYF
clone size: many; J gene: TRBJ1-2; D gene: TRBD1; V gene: TRBV12-3/TRBV12-4; CDR3 DNA: TGTGCCAGCAGTTCCCTGACAGGGGCCTATGGCTACACCTTC; CDR3 protein: CASSSLTGAYGYTF
clone size: few; J gene: TRBJ1-2; D gene: NA; V gene: TRBV9; CDR3 DNA: TGTGCCAGCAGCCCCCGTGGTGTGGACCCCTTACCGGGAGGCTACACCTTC; CDR3 protein: CASSPRGVDPLPGGYTF
clone size: NA; J gene: TRBJ2-7; D gene: TRBD2; V gene: TRBV4-3; CDR3 DNA: TGCGCCAGCAGCCAAGACGCTGCACTAGCGGGAATCTACGAGCAGTACTTC; CDR3 protein: CASSQDAALAGIYEQYF
clone size: NA; J gene: TRBJ2-7; D gene: TRBD1; V gene: TRBV7-6; CDR3 DNA: TGTGCCAGCAGCTTCGCGACAGGGTTCTCCTACGAGCAGTACTTC; CDR3 protein: CASSFATGFSYEQYF
clone size: many; J gene: TRBJ1-2; D gene: TRBD1; V gene: TRBV10-3; CDR3 DNA: TGTGCCATCAGTGGAGGACAGGGAGATGGCTACACCTTC; CDR3 protein: CAISGGQGDGYTF
clone size: NA; J gene: TRBJ1-1; D gene: NA; V gene: TRBV23-1; CDR3 DNA: TGCGCCAGCAGTCGTGGGGAGGGGAACACTGAAGCTTTCTTT; CDR3 protein: CASSRGEGNTEAFF